This T cell receptor beta chain was identified during a study of cytomegalovirus exposure and HLA in healthy donors. Across the whole study: A later analysis reported the 130 or so validation repertoires used the same platform as the approximately 700 first-cohort repertoires.

Overall study findings and caveats: The authors enumerated some 160 TCR beta chains as linked to cytomegalovirus.

The donors were members of the approximately 120-subject validation cohort (separate from the roughly 700-subject first cohort). Sequenced by immunoSEQ multiplex PCR; TCRdb stores in-frame clones only, minus some. The sample lists under 350,000 clones; around 86% were seen once. A word on this clone: Its antigen is not identified.

The germline V gene has CDR1 MNHEY and CDR2 SMNVEV (reference sequence). The CDR3 covers 12 residues. V shed 6 bases and J 5 bases; nucleotides not matched to a gene: 0. The sequence derives from a woman aged 18-29 years in good health and CMV-seronegative. Sequencing was performed on PBMCs. The V gene is TRBV27, the J gene TRBJ2-2; 7 nucleotides line up with TRBD2. CDR3 residues: CASRGGTGELFF. In nucleotides, the CDR3 is TGTGCCAGCAGGGGGGGGACCGGGGAGCTGTTTTTT.